What follows are 13 T cell receptor beta chains derived from one specimen sequenced in a study of OX40 agonist ivuxolimab in advanced cancers. Sequenced by immunoSEQ multiplex PCR; TCRdb stores in-frame clones only, minus some. The sample gives roughly 64,000 clones, around 93% of which show up once; roughly 0.45% is in the top ten. The source was CD4+ or CD8+ T cells sorted from blood, collected in a trial of the OX40 agonist ivuxolimab. All receptors derive from an adult with an advanced solid tumor such as melanoma, head and neck, liver or kidney cancer.

Concerning this clone: Other nucleotide sequences in the sample specify the same CDR3. The gene calls are TRBV6-5 and TRBJ2-3; D gene uncertain. The V end was cut by 3 bases, the J end by 4 bases, with 11 bases between. CDR3 length equals 14 residues. Per the germline V gene, CDR1 is MNHEY and CDR2 is SVGAGI. The CDR3: CASSYGRRADTQYF. The CDR3 coding sequence is TGTGCCAGCAGTTATGGAAGGCGCGCAGATACGCAGTATTTT.

J is TRBJ1-2 and V is TRBV28; 8 nucleotides line up with TRBD1. Germline CDR1 is MDHEN and CDR2 is SYDVKM. The CDR3 extends over 16 amino acids. With 6 bases clipped from V and 3 bases from J, the junction kept 12 bases outside the gene matches. In DNA, the CDR3 is TGTGCCAGCAGGGGGGGGACAGGAGGTCCTGACTATGGCTACACCTTC. Amino acid sequence: CASRGGTGGPDYGYTF.

This chain uses TRBV2 with TRBJ2-2; weak D call: TRBD2 (5 bases). Trimming removed 5 bases from V and 9 bases from J, with 13 bases in between. Germline CDR1 reads SNHLY; CDR2 reads FYNNEI. The CDR3 totals 13 residues. CDR3 sequence: CASSTGRGRELFF. In DNA, the CDR3 is TGTGCCAGCAGTACTGGACGGGGAAGGGAGCTGTTTTTT.

The gene calls are TRBV18 and TRBJ1-5; D might be TRBD1 (5 bases). Trimming cost V 1 base and J 0 bases, with 13 bases left between them. This CDR3 comprises 17 residues. Germline V CDR1 and CDR2: KGHSH, LQKENI. CDR3 sequence reads: CASSPRQDTASNQPQHF. As DNA, the CDR3 is TGTGCCAGCTCACCACGTCAGGACACCGCTAGCAATCAGCCCCAGCATTTT.

The rearrangement links TRBV11-3 to TRBJ2-7; TRBD2 agrees at 14 bases. Germline-derived CDR1 and CDR2 are SGHNT and YENEEA. This CDR3 contains 19 residues. J was trimmed by 4 bases and V by 4 bases; bases with no gene match: 15. This CDR3 reads CASSSLSPGTSGRIYEQYF. The CDR3, as DNA: TGTGCCAGCAGCTCCCTTTCTCCCGGGACTAGCGGGAGAATTTACGAGCAGTACTTC.

V and J are TRBV19 and TRBJ2-6; D remains unclear. Germline V gene data show CDR1 as LNHDA and CDR2 as SQIVND (reference sequence). Trimming cost V 4 bases and J 0 bases, with 13 bases left between them. The CDR3 contains 17 residues. This chain's CDR3 is CASSRNVKPSGANVLTF. CDR3 DNA sequence: TGTGCCAGTAGTAGGAATGTCAAGCCCTCTGGGGCCAACGTCCTGACTTTC.

This sequence joins TRBV15 and TRBJ1-3; D is ambiguous. V was clipped by 5 bases and J by 1 base, with 9 bases between them. CDR1 LNHNV and CDR2 YYDKDF come from the germline V gene (reference sequence). The CDR3 is 14 residues long. This CDR3 is CATSQTESGNTIYF. The CDR3 region has the DNA TGTGCCACCAGCCAAACGGAGTCTGGAAACACCATATATTTT. Supplemented by reference TRBV15 and TRBJ1-3, the full variable domain reads DAMVIQNPRYQVTQFGKPVTLSCSQTLNHNVMYWYQQKSSQAPKLLFHYYDKDFNNEADTPDNFQSRRPNTSFCFLDIRSPGLGDTAMYLCATSQTESGNTIYFGEGSWLTVV.

This sequence joins TRBV5-1 and TRBJ2-7, with 8 bases matching TRBD1. This CDR3 region has 15 residues. V was clipped by 4 bases and J by 3 bases; unmatched bases: 9. Germline V lookup: CDR1 SGHRS, CDR2 YFSETQ. CDR3 nucleotides: TGCGCCAGCAGCGCGATACCGGGACAGGACTACGAGCAGTACTTC. Translation: CASSAIPGQDYEQYF. Full variable domain (missing parts from reference TRBV5-1 and TRBJ2-7): KAGVTQTPRYLIKTRGQQVTLSCSPISGHRSVSWYQQTPGQGLQFLFEYFSETQRNKGNFPGRFSGRQFSNSRSEMNVSTLELGDSALYLCASSAIPGQDYEQYFGPGTRLTVT.

J is TRBJ2-7 and V is TRBV5-1; D gene uncertain. V was shortened by 0 bases and J by 2 bases, with 3 bases between the two germline ends. This CDR3 region has 12 residues. The V gene's germline CDR1 is SGHRS and CDR2 YFSETQ. The CDR3 region is CASSLGTYEQYF. CDR3 sequence (DNA): TGCGCCAGCAGCTTGGGGACCTACGAGCAGTACTTC.

This chain joins TRBV5-8 and TRBJ2-7; 7 bases line up with TRBD2. With 1 base clipped from V and 3 bases from J, the junction kept 7 bases outside the gene matches. Germline values: CDR1 SGHTS, CDR2 YDEGEE. The CDR3 has 15 amino acids. CDR3 region: CASSLWAAGIYEQYF. The CDR3 DNA follows: TGTGCCAGCAGCTTGTGGGCAGCGGGGATCTACGAGCAGTACTTC.

This sequence joins TRBV30 and TRBJ1-2; perhaps TRBD1 as D (5 bases). Germline V gene sequence: CDR1 GTSNPN, CDR2 SVGIG (reference sequence). CDR3 size: 12 residues. V was clipped by 2 bases and J by 10 bases, with 14 bases between them. The CDR3 coding sequence is TGTGCCTGGAGTCGGGGGAGGGGAGCCTACACCTTC. Amino acids: CAWSRGRGAYTF.

The chain is built from TRBV6-6 and TRBJ1-5; D is unclear. Between the trimmed V and J ends, which lost 6 bases and 0 bases, there was a span of 15 bases. The CDR3 has 16 amino acids. The germline CDR1 and CDR2 sequences are MNHNY and SVGAGI (reference sequence). The CDR3 DNA is TGTGCCAGCAGCAGAGGTACATCAAGTAGCAATCAGCCCCAGCATTTT. Its protein product is CASSRGTSSSNQPQHF.

The chain joins TRBV7-2 to TRBJ2-7; the D call may be TRBD1 or TRBD2 (5 bases each). The V end lost 4 bases, the J end lost 0 bases, and 13 bases lay between the germline ends. Germline values: CDR1 SGHTA, CDR2 FQGNSA. The CDR3 is 15 residues long. DNA of the CDR3: TGTGCCAGCAGCTCCTCCGGGACGAGCTCCTACGAGCAGTACTTC. It yields the protein CASSSSGTSSYEQYF.